Following are 2 T cell receptor beta chains from one sample sequenced in a study of shared T cell receptors in the human thymus. Libraries were prepared by immunoSEQ multiplex PCR; TCRdb keeps only in-frame clonotypes and omits some of them. The repertoire holds approximately 400,000 clones, with 95% as singletons. The sequenced sample consisted of thymocytes. Receptor source: a human donor.

This rearrangement joins TRBV10-1 to TRBJ2-1; 10 bases match TRBD2. Trimming removed 3 bases from V and 5 bases from J; junction bases left unmatched: 10. Germline values: CDR1 WNHNN, CDR2 SYGVQD (reference sequence). This CDR3 spans 17 amino acids. DNA of the CDR3: TGCGCCAGCAGTGACAGGACTAGCGGAACTCTAAACAATGAGCAGTTCTTC. It translates to CASSDRTSGTLNNEQFF.

The chain employs TRBV28 and TRBJ2-7; tentatively, D is TRBD2 (7 bases). Trimming took 0 bases from V and 2 from J, leaving 8 bases between them. The germline gives CDR1 MDHEN, CDR2 SYDVKM. This CDR3 region has 14 residues. This CDR3 reads CASSLWGGPYEQYF. CDR3 in DNA: TGTGCCAGCAGTTTATGGGGGGGGCCCTACGAGCAGTACTTC.